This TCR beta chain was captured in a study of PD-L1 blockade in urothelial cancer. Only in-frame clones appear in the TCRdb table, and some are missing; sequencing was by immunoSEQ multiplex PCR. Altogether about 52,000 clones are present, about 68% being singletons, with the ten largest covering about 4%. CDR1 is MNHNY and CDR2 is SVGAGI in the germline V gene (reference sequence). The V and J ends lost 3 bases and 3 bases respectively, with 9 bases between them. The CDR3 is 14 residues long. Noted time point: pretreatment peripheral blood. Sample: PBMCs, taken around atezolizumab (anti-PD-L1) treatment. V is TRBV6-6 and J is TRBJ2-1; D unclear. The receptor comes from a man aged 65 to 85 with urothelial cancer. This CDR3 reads CASSYPEVYNEQFF. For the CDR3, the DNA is TGTGCCAGCAGTTATCCAGAAGTCTACAATGAGCAGTTCTTC.